These T cell receptor beta chains were read from a single sample in a study of blood T cell repertoires in COVID-19. Assay: immunoSEQ multiplex PCR; the TCRdb copy retains only in-frame clones and omits some. The table has a few hundred thousand clones, around 86% seen once. Material: peripheral blood. The receptors derive from a man aged 25 to 45 who had recovered from COVID-19. The CDR3 runs from the conserved cysteine through the conserved F or W. Each record gives: CDR3 protein, CDR3 DNA, V gene, clone size, J gene, D gene. A D gene is named only where the DNA matches it firmly. Size is stated for part of the rows, as once, few or many counts, or as a class when the clone is expanded.

CAISAAGGLSDTQYF | TGTGCCATCAGTGCGGCGGGGGGGCTTTCAGATACGCAGTATTTT | TRBV10-3 | NA | TRBJ2-3 | TRBD2
CAISEYRGPTEAFF | TGTGCCATCAGTGAGTATAGGGGGCCTACTGAAGCTTTCTTT | TRBV10-3 | NA | TRBJ1-1 | TRBD1
CASGLDGTGLQETQYF | TGTGCTAGTGGTTTGGATGGGACAGGACTCCAAGAGACCCAGTACTTC | TRBV12-5 | NA | TRBJ2-5 | TRBD1
CATDGSSKGRVSGGANVLTF | TGTGCCACAGACGGAAGCAGTAAAGGTCGCGTATCAGGTGGGGCCAACGTCCTGACTTTC | TRBV19 | NA | TRBJ2-6 | NA
CASSLSPQEKLFF | TGTGCCAGCAGCTTGAGCCCTCAAGAAAAACTGTTTTTT | TRBV5-4 | NA | TRBJ1-4 | NA
CASSPTATRGGLNTEAFF | TGTGCCAGCTCACCTACAGCGACCCGAGGAGGGCTGAACACTGAAGCTTTCTTT | TRBV18 | NA | TRBJ1-1 | NA
CASSPWRTGENYGYTF | TGTGCCAGCAGCCCCTGGCGAACAGGGGAGAACTATGGCTACACCTTC | TRBV3-1/TRBV3-2 | NA | TRBJ1-2 | TRBD1
CASSPGIPDNEQFF | TGTGCCAGCAGCCCGGGAATCCCAGACAATGAGCAGTTCTTC | TRBV11-3 | NA | TRBJ2-1 | NA
CASSYSVQAYEQYF | TGTGCCAGCAGTTACTCGGTACAGGCCTACGAGCAGTACTTC | TRBV6-6 | NA | TRBJ2-7 | NA
CAIRSEEETQYF | TGTGCCATTCGGTCTGAGGAAGAGACCCAGTACTTC | TRBV10-3 | NA | TRBJ2-5 | NA
CASSLTDSNYGYTF | TGTGCCAGCAGTCTCACCGACAGTAACTATGGCTACACCTTC | TRBV6-5 | NA | TRBJ1-2 | NA
CASSVGREDEKLFF | TGTGCCAGCAGCGTAGGCAGGGAAGATGAAAAACTGTTTTTT | TRBV9 | NA | TRBJ1-4 | NA
CASSESRGKVPEAFF | TGCGCCAGCAGTGAGTCGAGGGGGAAGGTTCCTGAAGCTTTCTTT | TRBV10-2 | few | TRBJ1-1 | NA
CASSQAQDSDSPLHF | TGTGCCAGCAGCCAAGCACAGGATTCGGATTCACCCCTCCACTTT | TRBV4-2 | few | TRBJ1-6 | NA
CASSRNRDDGYTF | TGTGCCAGCAGCCGGAACAGGGATGATGGCTACACCTTC | TRBV7-2 | few | TRBJ1-2 | NA
CASSDGTGGERGYTF | TGCGCCAGCAGCGACGGGACAGGGGGAGAGAGAGGCTACACCTTC | TRBV10-1 | few | TRBJ1-2 | TRBD1
CASSAEGQTRLNSPLHF | TGTGCCAGCAGCGCTGAAGGACAGACGAGACTTAATTCACCCCTCCACTTT | TRBV9 | NA | TRBJ1-6 | NA
CASSAGADTQYF | TGTGCCAGCAGCGCGGGGGCAGATACGCAGTATTTT | TRBV7-8 | NA | TRBJ2-3 | TRBD2
CASSQDRTAPMTEAFF | TGCGCCAGCAGCCAAGATAGGACTGCCCCGATGACTGAAGCTTTCTTT | TRBV4-1 | NA | TRBJ1-1 | NA
CASSTLGLAGVNTGELFF | TGTGCCAGCAGTACCCTGGGACTAGCGGGGGTAAACACCGGGGAGCTGTTTTTT | TRBV27 | NA | TRBJ2-2 | TRBD2
CAISESSGNQPQHF | TGTGCCATCAGTGAGTCCTCGGGGAATCAGCCCCAGCATTTT | TRBV10-3 | NA | TRBJ1-5 | NA
CASSSKGGLANEKLFF | TGTGCCAGTAGTTCAAAAGGGGGTCTGGCTAATGAAAAACTGTTTTTT | TRBV19 | NA | TRBJ1-4 | NA
CARTNRGKASNQPQHF | TGTGCCAGGACAAACAGGGGAAAGGCGAGCAATCAGCCCCAGCATTTT | TRBV19 | NA | TRBJ1-5 | TRBD1
CSARVNREQYF | TGCAGTGCTAGGGTCAACCGGGAGCAGTACTTC | TRBV20-1 | NA | TRBJ2-7 | NA
CASRSGGFYGYTF | TGCGCCAGCAGGTCAGGGGGCTTCTATGGCTACACCTTC | TRBV4-1 | NA | TRBJ1-2 | TRBD1
CSVDWDRRPVGETQYF | TGCAGCGTTGACTGGGACAGACGCCCCGTAGGGGAGACCCAGTACTTC | TRBV29-1 | NA | TRBJ2-5 | TRBD1
CASSPLTSMNTEAFF | TGTGCCAGCTCACCGTTGACAAGCATGAACACTGAAGCTTTCTTT | TRBV18 | NA | TRBJ1-1 | NA
CASSPGLQGARHEQFF | TGTGCCAGCAGCCCCGGTCTCCAGGGGGCCCGCCATGAGCAGTTCTTC | TRBV9 | once | TRBJ2-1 | TRBD1
CASSRQTGGLIRGAFF | TGTGCCAGCAGTCGACAGACAGGGGGGTTAATCAGAGGAGCTTTCTTT | TRBV6-6 | few | TRBJ1-1 | TRBD1
CASSIAITGTGGFQPQHF | TGTGCCAGTAGTATAGCTATTACGGGGACAGGGGGCTTTCAGCCCCAGCATTTT | TRBV19 | NA | TRBJ1-5 | TRBD1
CASSYLTYQPQHF | TGTGCCAGCAGTTACCTAACCTATCAGCCCCAGCATTTT | TRBV6-2/TRBV6-3 | NA | TRBJ1-5 | NA
CASSFGQGGEKLFF | TGCGCCAGCAGCTTTGGCCAGGGGGGAGAAAAACTGTTTTTT | TRBV5-1 | NA | TRBJ1-4 | TRBD1